Following are 2 T cell receptor beta chains from one sample sequenced in a study of blood T cell repertoires in COVID-19. This table comes from immunoSEQ multiplex PCR, and its TCRdb copy is limited to in-frame clones, with some not included. The table shows about 39,000 clones, with approximately 80% occurring only once. The source material was peripheral blood. Source of these receptors: a man aged 55-75 years in a cohort sampled during active COVID-19.

The V and J genes are TRBV6-1 and TRBJ1-6; 7 positions match TRBD1. CDR1 is MNHNS, CDR2 SASEGT, per germline. This CDR3 has 16 amino acids. The J segment lost 9 bases and the V segment lost 4 bases, leaving 12 bases of the junction unmatched. The CDR3 here is CASSADREPFGSPLHF. The CDR3 bases are TGTGCCAGCAGTGCCGACAGGGAGCCCTTCGGTTCACCCCTCCACTTT.

The chain is built from TRBV27 and TRBJ1-4, with 9 bases identical to TRBD1. V gave up 6 bases and J gave up 8 bases; unmatched junction bases: 7. The CDR3 loop spans 14 amino acids. Germline CDR1 is MNHEY and CDR2 is SMNVEV (reference sequence). CDR3 loop: CASRRTGASEKLFF. The CDR3 DNA follows: TGTGCCAGCAGACGGACAGGGGCCTCCGAAAAACTGTTTTTT.